Below, 30 T cell receptor beta chains from the same sample are listed, as sequenced in a study of T cells in localized non-small cell lung cancer. Profiling relied on immunoSEQ multiplex PCR, and the TCRdb table lists in-frame clones only, not all of them. The data contain 790 or so clones, roughly a third of them singletons. The source material was normal lung tissue next to the tumor, sampled before any cancer treatment. Every receptor here comes from a male donor at least 60 years old with stage II lung adenocarcinoma.

This clone is large in the sample. The chain recombines TRBV11-3 with TRBJ2-5, with D tentatively TRBD1 (6 bases). CDR3 length equals 15 residues. Germline V gene sequence: CDR1 SGHNT, CDR2 YENEEA. Trimming took 5 bases from V and 4 from J, leaving 17 bases between them. CDR3 protein: CASSDPPGERETQYF. The CDR3 DNA sequence: TGTGCCAGCAGCGACCCACCAGGGGAGAGAGAGACCCAGTACTTC.

The gene calls are TRBV29-1 and TRBJ2-2, with TRBD1 identical over 10 bases. The CDR3 totals 13 residues. Germline CDR1 reads SQVTM; CDR2 reads ANQGSEA. The V gene end was trimmed by 4 bases and the J gene end by 6 bases; junction bases not matched to a gene: 2. Here the CDR3 reads CSVGQGAPGELFF. The DNA of the CDR3 is TGCAGCGTTGGACAGGGGGCACCCGGGGAGCTGTTTTTT.

This clone was seen a handful of times. The junction differs from germline at one of its ends, possibly a read error. The rearrangement uses TRBV6-8 and TRBJ1-4, with TRBD1 identical over 7 bases. The CDR3 contains 13 residues. Germline V gene sequence: CDR1 MNHGY, CDR2 SAAAGT. DNA for the CDR3: TGTACCAGCAGTGTCCGGACAGGCGAAAAACTGTTTTTT. As protein: CTSSVRTGEKLFF.

The V call is TRBV19, the J call TRBJ2-1; maybe TRBD2 (5 bases). CDR1 is LNHDA, CDR2 SQIVND, per germline (reference sequence). This CDR3 spans 13 amino acids. The V gene lost 5 bases and the J gene lost 5 bases, with 10 bases spanning the gap. CDR3 protein: CASSPGLHNEQFF. The CDR3 region has the DNA TGTGCCAGTAGTCCCGGACTTCACAATGAGCAGTTCTTC.

A few counts support this clone. The chain has TRBV11-3 and TRBJ2-1, with 10 bases aligning to TRBD2. CDR1 is SGHNT and CDR2 is YENEEA in the germline V gene. J was trimmed by 6 bases and V by 3 bases; bases with no gene match: 8. CDR3 length equals 16 residues. DNA of the CDR3: TGTGCCAGCAGCTTGCCTAGCGGGAGTATGTTCAATGAGCAGTTCTTC. Translating it yields CASSLPSGSMFNEQFF.

The V gene is TRBV14, the J gene TRBJ2-3, with 9 bases lining up with TRBD2. This CDR3 region has 15 residues. Per germline, CDR1 SGHDN and CDR2 FVKESK. The trim removed 4 bases at V and 4 bases at J, leaving 6 bases unmatched. The DNA of the CDR3 is TGTGCCAGCAGCCGTAGCGGGAGTTTTGCAGATACGCAGTATTTT. Its translation: CASSRSGSFADTQYF.

A few counts support this clone. Other DNA sequences in the same sample also yield this CDR3. The J gene is TRBJ1-2, the V gene TRBV6-8, with D possibly being TRBD1 (5 bases). The V end was cut by 8 bases, the J end by 5 bases, with 18 bases between. Germline values: CDR1 MNHGY, CDR2 SAAAGT. The CDR3 contains 14 residues. CDR3 in amino acids: CASSSGTGFYGYTF. CDR3 sequence (DNA): TGTGCCAGCTCCTCCGGAACAGGATTTTATGGCTACACCTTC.

The J gene is TRBJ1-3, the V gene TRBV9, with D tentatively TRBD1 (5 bases). The ends were cut back, 5 bases at V and 2 bases at J, with 11 bases in the middle. The germline V gene encodes CDR1 SGDLS and CDR2 YYNGEE. This CDR3 is built from 14 residues. CDR3: CASRLGTTGNTIYF. CDR3 bases: TGTGCCAGCAGACTCGGGACTACTGGAAACACCATATATTTT.

This clone counts as large. The chain links TRBV11-3 to TRBJ2-1; D gene unclear. Germline CDR1 is SGHNT and CDR2 is YENEEA. The CDR3 consists of 14 residues. The V end was cut by 6 bases, the J end by 5 bases, with 14 bases between. CDR3 protein: CASSQQNRDNEQFF. CDR3 nucleotides: TGTGCCAGCAGTCAACAAAACCGGGACAATGAGCAGTTCTTC.

The chain links TRBV18 to TRBJ2-3, with TRBD1 identical over 10 bases. J was trimmed by 3 bases and V by 3 bases; bases with no gene match: 6. CDR1 and CDR2 (germline): KGHSH, LQKENI. This CDR3 comprises 16 residues. CDR3 DNA: TGTGCCAGCTCACCTACGACAGGGGGCTCGACAGATACGCAGTATTTT. Encoded protein: CASSPTTGGSTDTQYF.

This clone was seen a handful of times. The chain links TRBV6-8 to TRBJ1-2; 7 nucleotides line up with TRBD1. The length of the CDR3 is 12 residues. CDR1 is MNHGY, CDR2 SAAAGT, per germline. V shed 10 bases, J shed 4 bases, and the junction held 6 bases outside the gene matches. The CDR3 DNA reads TGTGCCATCAGCCGGGACAGCTATGGCTACACCTTC. It translates to CAISRDSYGYTF.

The V and J genes are TRBV19 and TRBJ2-5; 10 positions agree with TRBD1. J was trimmed by 4 bases and V by 4 bases; bases with no gene match: 9. Germline CDR1 LNHDA, CDR2 SQIVND (reference sequence). The CDR3 has 16 residues. The CDR3 reads CASSTPRTGGGETQYF. The CDR3 DNA sequence: TGTGCCAGTAGTACACCCAGGACAGGGGGAGGAGAGACCCAGTACTTC.

The sample holds a few counts of this clone. This chain connects TRBV18 to TRBJ2-3, with a tentative D call TRBD1 (5 bases). The V end lost 5 bases, the J end lost 3 bases, and 12 bases lay between the germline ends. Per the germline V gene, CDR1 is KGHSH and CDR2 is LQKENI. This CDR3 contains 14 residues. The CDR3 is CASSSQTDTDTQYF. Here the CDR3 DNA reads TGTGCCAGCTCATCCCAGACAGATACAGATACGCAGTATTTT.

V is TRBV30 and J is TRBJ2-7; 8 nucleotides line up with TRBD1. Germline loops: CDR1 GTSNPN, CDR2 SVGIG (reference sequence). Trimming took 8 bases from V and 3 from J; bases not matched to a gene: 24. The length of the CDR3 is 18 residues. CDR3 nucleotide sequence: TGTGCCGGCACCAATGGACAGGGTATTCTCGGAACTCTCTACGAGCAGTACTTC. Amino acids: CAGTNGQGILGTLYEQYF.

In its sample, this clone was seen a few times. This rearrangement joins TRBV6-8 to TRBJ1-1, with TRBD1 as a possible D gene (6 bases). The germline gives CDR1 MNHGY, CDR2 SAAAGT. The CDR3 is 13 amino acids. V dropped 2 bases and J dropped 4 bases, with 8 bases sitting between them. The CDR3 coding sequence is TGTGCCAGCAGTTACAACAGGGCCACTGAAGCTTTCTTT. It translates to CASSYNRATEAFF.

In its sample, this clone was seen once. The chain has TRBV19 and TRBJ2-2; 9 bases are shared with TRBD1. Per germline, CDR1 LNHDA and CDR2 SQIVND (reference sequence). The CDR3 loop spans 18 amino acids. After removal of 5 bases from V and 0 bases from J, the junction contained 10 bases not matched to a gene. The CDR3 region is CASSRRQGVTSNTGELFF. For the CDR3, the DNA is TGTGCCAGTAGTCGCCGACAGGGGGTAACCTCGAACACCGGGGAGCTGTTTTTT.

This chain links TRBV15 with TRBJ1-5; tentative D call: TRBD1 (5 bases). Trimming took off 10 bases at V and 0 bases at J, with 19 bases between the two ends. The CDR3 is 16 residues long. Germline CDR1 reads LNHNV; CDR2 reads YYDKDF (reference sequence). The DNA of the CDR3 is TGTGCCATCAGAGGCAAGGGGACTAATAGCAATCAGCCCCAGCATTTT. This translates into CAIRGKGTNSNQPQHF.

The rearrangement uses TRBV18 and TRBJ2-7; weak D call: TRBD2 (7 bases). CDR3 length: 13 residues. V was trimmed by 6 bases and J by 4 bases, leaving 13 bases between them. Germline CDR1 reads KGHSH; CDR2 reads LQKENI. The CDR3 region has the DNA TGTGCCAGCTCCCGGGGGGCAGCTTACGAGCAGTACTTC. Its translation is CASSRGAAYEQYF.

By proportion, this clone is large. This sequence joins TRBV6-8 and TRBJ1-3; D is possibly TRBD1 (6 bases). Trimming removed 2 bases at V and 6 bases at J, with 17 bases between. Germline CDR1 MNHGY, CDR2 SAAAGT. The CDR3 runs 16 residues. The CDR3 spells CASSYGLGGAQNTIYF. In DNA, the CDR3 is TGTGCCAGCAGTTACGGCTTGGGGGGGGCCCAAAACACCATATATTTT.

The V call is TRBV19, the J call TRBJ2-5; D remains unclear. Trimming took off 3 bases at V and 2 bases at J, with 13 bases between the two ends. This CDR3 region has 15 residues. CDR1 and CDR2 (germline): LNHDA, SQIVND (reference sequence). The CDR3 region is CASSIWWQSQETQYF. The DNA for the CDR3 is TGTGCCAGTAGTATTTGGTGGCAGTCACAAGAGACCCAGTACTTC.

Sample share makes this clone large. The V and J genes are TRBV4-1 and TRBJ2-7; D assignment may be TRBD1 or TRBD2 (5 bases each). CDR1 is MGHRA and CDR2 is YSYEKL in the germline V gene. The CDR3 has 13 amino acids. Trimming pared 0 bases from V and 7 bases from J, leaving 10 bases between. The CDR3 bases are TGCGCCAGCAGCCAAGAGGGGGTCGGGGAGCAGTACTTC. Residues: CASSQEGVGEQYF.

This clone was picked up one time. The chain is built from TRBV28 and TRBJ1-5, with a possible D match to TRBD1 (5 bases). This CDR3 region has 14 residues. V was trimmed by 9 bases and J by 5 bases, leaving 17 bases between them. CDR1 and CDR2 from the germline V gene are MDHEN and SYDVKM. This CDR3 reads CASSHSRGDQPQHF. The CDR3 nucleotides read TGTGCCAGTAGTCACTCGAGGGGAGATCAGCCCCAGCATTTT. The full variable domain, in which reference TRBV28 and TRBJ1-5 provide the parts outside the CDR3, is DVKVTQSSRYLVKRTGEKVFLECVQDMDHENMFWYRQDPGLGLRLIYFSYDVKMKEKGDIPEGYSVSREKKERFSLILESASTNQTSMYLCASSHSRGDQPQHFGDGTRLSIL.

V is TRBV15 and J is TRBJ1-5, with 10 positions matching TRBD1. The CDR3 consists of 15 residues. V lost 2 bases, J lost 9 bases, and 7 bases stayed unmatched. The germline V gene has CDR1 LNHNV and CDR2 YYDKDF (reference sequence). CDR3 DNA: TGTGCCACCAGCAGACCGGGACAGGGGTGGGGGCCCCAGCATTTT. Amino acid sequence: CATSRPGQGWGPQHF.

V usage is TRBV30 and J usage is TRBJ2-2; D is uncertain. Germline-derived CDR1 and CDR2 are GTSNPN and SVGIG (reference sequence). The CDR3 has 12 amino acids. CDR3 loop: CASPSNTGELFF. In DNA form, the CDR3 reads TGTGCTTCCCCTTCGAACACCGGGGAGCTGTTTTTT.

The V call is TRBV11-3, the J call TRBJ2-4, with TRBD2 identical over 9 bases. The CDR3 loop spans 17 amino acids. V was clipped by 0 bases and J by 2 bases; unmatched bases: 5. CDR1 is SGHNT and CDR2 is YENEEA in the germline V gene. This CDR3 is CASSLDMASGTKNIQYF. The DNA for the CDR3 is TGTGCCAGCAGCTTAGATATGGCTAGCGGGACCAAAAACATTCAGTACTTC. Variable domain in full (rest from reference TRBV11-3 and TRBJ2-4): EAGVVQSPRYKIIEKKQPVAFWCNPISGHNTLYWYLQNLGQGPELLIRYENEEAVDDSQLPKDRFSAERLKGVDSTLKIQPAELGDSAVYLCASSLDMASGTKNIQYFGAGTRLSVL.

This clone was seen a handful of times. The V gene is TRBV5-1, the J gene TRBJ2-3, with 8 bases identical to TRBD2. Germline assignment: CDR1 SGHRS and CDR2 YFSETQ. V trimming: 3 bases; J trimming: 0 bases; junction bases outside the gene matches: 9. The CDR3 runs to 17 residues. CDR3 protein: CASSWPLAGGSTDTQYF. The DNA for the CDR3 is TGCGCCAGCAGCTGGCCCTTGGCGGGAGGCAGCACAGATACGCAGTATTTT.

By frequency in the sample, this clone is large. This chain connects TRBV6-8 to TRBJ2-2; maybe TRBD2 (5 bases). Between the trimmed V and J ends, which lost 8 bases and 2 bases, there was a span of 9 bases. Per germline, CDR1 MNHGY and CDR2 SAAAGT. CDR3 size: 13 residues. CDR3: CASDRGNTGELFF. Written as DNA, the CDR3 is TGTGCCAGCGATCGGGGTAACACCGGGGAGCTGTTTTTT.

This clone has just one count. The DNA for the CDR3 is TGTGCCAGTAGCACTCGACAGGGGGTAAATGAAAAACTGTTTTTT. This sequence encodes CASSTRQGVNEKLFF. The chain is built from TRBV19 and TRBJ1-4; TRBD1 matches at 9 bases. Germline loops: CDR1 LNHDA, CDR2 SQIVND (reference sequence). The ends lost 6 bases at V and 5 bases at J; junction bases unmatched: 7. This CDR3 is built from 15 residues.

This clone was recorded a few times. J is TRBJ2-2 and V is TRBV28, with TRBD2 matching over 10 bases. V dropped 7 bases and J dropped 3; count of bases not matched to a gene: 11. Germline CDR1 is MDHEN and CDR2 is SYDVKM. The CDR3 is 17 residues long. In nucleotides, the CDR3 is TGTGCCAGCACACTAGCGGGAAGCCCCGGGGACACCGGGGAGCTGTTTTTT. Translation gives CASTLAGSPGDTGELFF.

This clone was detected a few times. The chain joins TRBV18 to TRBJ1-2; a possible D gene is TRBD1 (5 bases). Germline V gene lookup returns CDR1 KGHSH and CDR2 LQKENI. V was pared by 0 bases and J by 3 bases, with 8 bases between. The CDR3 is 14 amino acids. The chain's CDR3 is CASSPPGTDYGYTF. The CDR3 DNA reads TGTGCCAGCTCACCACCGGGGACGGACTATGGCTACACCTTC.